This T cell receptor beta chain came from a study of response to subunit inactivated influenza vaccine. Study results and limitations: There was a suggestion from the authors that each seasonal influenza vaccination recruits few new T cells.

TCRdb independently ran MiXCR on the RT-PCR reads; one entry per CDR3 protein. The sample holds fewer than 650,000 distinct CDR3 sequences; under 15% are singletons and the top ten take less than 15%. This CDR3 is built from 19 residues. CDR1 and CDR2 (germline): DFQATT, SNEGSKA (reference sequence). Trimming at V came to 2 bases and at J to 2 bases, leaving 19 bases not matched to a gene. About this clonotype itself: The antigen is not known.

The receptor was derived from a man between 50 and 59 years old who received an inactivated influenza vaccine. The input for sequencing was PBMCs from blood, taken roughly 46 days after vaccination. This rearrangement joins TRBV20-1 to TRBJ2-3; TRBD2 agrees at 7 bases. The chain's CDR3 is CSARQERPSGMTYTDTQYF. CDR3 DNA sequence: TGCAGTGCTAGACAGGAACGTCCTAGCGGTATGACTTACACAGATACGCAGTATTTT.